What follows are 17 T cell receptor beta chains derived from one specimen sequenced in a study of blood T cells in healthy people across ages. The second PCR ran roughly 6 to 11 cycles with a sample-barcoded 5' primer and J-beta primers. Using its own MiXCR run on the 5' RACE reads, TCRdb lists one record per CDR3 protein. The profile shows approximately 790,000 distinct CDR3 sequences, roughly 60% of them singletons. Sequenced: blood. The receptors shown here come from a man aged 25-45 years in good health.

This clonotype showed up just a few times. This chain links TRBV7-8 with TRBJ1-1; 7 nucleotides align to TRBD1. The CDR3 is 14 residues long. Per the germline V gene, CDR1 is SGHVS and CDR2 is FQNEAQ. Trimming cost V 4 bases and J 0 bases; bases outside gene matches: 2. The CDR3 DNA reads as TGTGCCAGCAGCTCTACAGGGGTGAACACTGAAGCTTTCTTT. Protein: CASSSTGVNTEAFF.

The chain couples TRBV20-1 to TRBJ2-3; D call uncertain. CDR3 size: 14 residues. The germline gives CDR1 DFQATT, CDR2 SNEGSKA (reference sequence). V was clipped by 2 bases and J by 2 bases, with 11 bases between them. The CDR3 DNA sequence: TGCAGTGCTAGATTACGGACGAACACAGATACGCAGTATTTT. It is translated as CSARLRTNTDTQYF.

The chain recombines TRBV2 with TRBJ2-7; the D gene could be TRBD1 or TRBD2 (5 bases each). This CDR3 contains 14 residues. V was trimmed by 2 bases and J by 4 bases, leaving 12 bases between them. CDR1 and CDR2 (germline): SNHLY, FYNNEI. CDR3 sequence: CASSERSGLYEQYF. The CDR3, as DNA: TGTGCCAGCAGTGAAAGGTCGGGGCTGTACGAGCAGTACTTC.

This chain uses TRBV6-1 with TRBJ2-5, with TRBD2 as a possible D gene (7 bases). This CDR3 has 17 residues. Trimming took 5 bases from V and 1 from J, leaving 20 bases between them. In germline, CDR1 is MNHNS, CDR2 SASEGT. The CDR3 sequence is CASSPYRGEGVQETQYF. In DNA form, the CDR3 reads TGTGCCAGCAGTCCTTATAGAGGGGAGGGGGTCCAAGAGACCCAGTACTTC.

The chain combines TRBV9 with TRBJ2-7; D is possibly TRBD2 (6 bases). Trimming pared 4 bases from V and 4 bases from J, leaving 15 bases between. This CDR3 comprises 14 residues. Germline values: CDR1 SGDLS, CDR2 YYNGEE. DNA for the CDR3: TGTGCCAGCAGCACCGGGACTCAATGGTACGAGCAGTACTTC. Its translation is CASSTGTQWYEQYF.

This sequence joins TRBV29-1 and TRBJ1-2; no reliable D call. CDR1 SQVTM and CDR2 ANQGSEA come from the germline V gene. The V and J ends lost 3 bases and 4 bases respectively, with 12 bases between them. This CDR3 region has 13 residues. CDR3 protein: CSVEGMGFYGYTF. In DNA form, the CDR3 reads TGCAGCGTTGAGGGAATGGGCTTCTATGGCTACACCTTC. The whole variable domain, remainder taken from reference TRBV29-1 and TRBJ1-2, is SAVISQKPSRDICQRGTSLTIQCQVDSQVTMMFWYRQQPGQSLTLIATANQGSEATYESGFVIDKFPISRPNLTFSTLTVSNMSPEDSSIYLCSVEGMGFYGYTFGSGTRLTVV.

This clonotype turned up a few times. The gene calls are TRBV6-5 and TRBJ2-7; possibly TRBD1 for D (6 bases). V gave up 3 bases and J gave up 2 bases, with 17 bases separating them. Germline lookup yields CDR1 MNHEY and CDR2 SVGAGI. This CDR3 is built from 16 residues. The CDR3 sequence is CASSYSTGRGAYEQYF. The CDR3 DNA sequence: TGTGCCAGCAGTTATTCCACAGGGAGAGGGGCCTACGAGCAGTACTTC.

V and J are TRBV7-3 and TRBJ2-7, with D perhaps being TRBD1 or TRBD2 (6 bases each). The CDR3 is 15 residues long. CDR1 is SGHTA and CDR2 is FQGTGA in the germline V gene. The ends were cut back, 5 bases at V and 3 bases at J, with 17 bases in the middle. This CDR3 reads CASSPSGGSGYEQYF. DNA for the CDR3: TGTGCCAGCAGCCCATCCGGGGGCTCGGGCTACGAGCAGTACTTC. Filled out from reference TRBV7-3 and TRBJ2-7, the complete variable domain reads GAGVSQTPSNKVTEKGKYVELRCDPISGHTALYWYRQSLGQGPEFLIYFQGTGAADDSGLPNDRFFAVRPEGSVSTLKIQRTERGDSAVYLCASSPSGGSGYEQYFGPGTRLTVT.

This rearrangement joins TRBV29-1 to TRBJ2-7; D remains unclear. The V gene's germline CDR1 is SQVTM and CDR2 ANQGSEA. The ends were cut back, 4 bases at V and 3 bases at J, with 13 bases in the middle. This CDR3 spans 13 amino acids. CDR3 DNA: TGCAGCGTTGTAGGCGGCAGCCTCTACGAGCAGTACTTC. Protein product: CSVVGGSLYEQYF.

The rearrangement uses TRBV6-2 or TRBV6-3 and TRBJ2-4, with a possible D match to TRBD2 (7 bases). The better agreement between TRBJ2-7 and the DNA end casts doubt on the J call. Per germline, CDR1 MNHEY and CDR2 SVGEGT. This CDR3 is built from 15 residues. The CDR3 spells CASNLWGGGTYEQYF. DNA of the CDR3: TGTGCCAGCAACTTATGGGGAGGGGGAACCTACGAGCAGTACTTC.

This clonotype was detected only a few times. J is TRBJ1-2 and V is TRBV5-1, with no clear D. The CDR3 loop spans 13 amino acids. V was clipped by 9 bases and J by 2 bases, with 14 bases between them. CDR1 and CDR2 from the germline V gene are SGHRS and YFSETQ. CDR3 residues: CATSDAPNYGYTF. As DNA, the CDR3 is TGCGCCACCTCGGATGCCCCCAACTATGGCTACACCTTC.

The chain couples TRBV20-1 to TRBJ2-2, with 12 bases that match TRBD1. J lost 5 bases, V lost 3 bases, and 1 base had no gene match. The CDR3 runs to 14 residues. Germline-derived CDR1 and CDR2 are DFQATT and SNEGSKA (reference sequence). The CDR3 is CSARGQGATGELFF. For the CDR3, the DNA is TGCAGTGCTAGGGGACAGGGGGCTACCGGGGAGCTGTTTTTT.

This clonotype occurred many times. This rearrangement joins TRBV29-1 to TRBJ2-7; 10 positions agree with TRBD1. The CDR3 is 12 amino acids. Trimming took 7 bases from V and 6 from J; bases not matched to a gene: 6. CDR1 is SQVTM, CDR2 ANQGSEA, per germline. The CDR3 DNA is TGCAGCGGCCGGGACAGGGGATTCGAGCAGTACTTC. This translates into CSGRDRGFEQYF.

The chain joins TRBV3-1 to TRBJ2-3, with 9 bases lining up with TRBD2. Germline V lookup: CDR1 LGHDT, CDR2 YNNKEL (reference sequence). Trimming at V came to 3 bases and at J to 2 bases, leaving 6 bases not matched to a gene. The CDR3 is made up of 16 amino acids. In DNA, the CDR3 is TGTGCCAGCAGCCACCTACCTAGCGGGGTCACAGATACGCAGTATTTT. Amino acid sequence: CASSHLPSGVTDTQYF.

This clonotype was seen a few times. The chain employs TRBV5-1 and TRBJ2-1; weak D call: TRBD2 (5 bases). Per germline, CDR1 SGHRS and CDR2 YFSETQ. CDR3 length equals 16 residues. Trimming pared 3 bases from V and 4 bases from J, leaving 17 bases between. CDR3 nucleotides: TGCGCCAGCAGCTGGTCCTCTTCGGGGTTGTACAATGAGCAGTTCTTC. Residues: CASSWSSSGLYNEQFF.

The sample holds one count of this clonotype. This rearrangement joins TRBV27 to TRBJ2-1; D is ambiguous. Germline CDR1 and CDR2: MNHEY and SMNVEV (reference sequence). The germline V and J ends were trimmed by 5 bases and 3 bases, with 14 bases remaining between them. This CDR3 has 15 amino acids. CDR3 coding DNA: TGTGCCAGCAGTGCCTACGCCGGTGGCTACAATGAGCAGTTCTTC. It codes for CASSAYAGGYNEQFF.

V usage is TRBV6-1 and J usage is TRBJ2-6; D is ambiguous. The germline CDR1 and CDR2 sequences are MNHNS and SASEGT. The CDR3 consists of 17 residues. The V end was cut by 1 base, the J end by 3 bases, with 13 bases between. For the CDR3, the DNA is TGTGCCAGCAGTGAAGAGATGGGGATAGGTGGGGCCAACGTCCTGACTTTC. Translation gives CASSEEMGIGGANVLTF.